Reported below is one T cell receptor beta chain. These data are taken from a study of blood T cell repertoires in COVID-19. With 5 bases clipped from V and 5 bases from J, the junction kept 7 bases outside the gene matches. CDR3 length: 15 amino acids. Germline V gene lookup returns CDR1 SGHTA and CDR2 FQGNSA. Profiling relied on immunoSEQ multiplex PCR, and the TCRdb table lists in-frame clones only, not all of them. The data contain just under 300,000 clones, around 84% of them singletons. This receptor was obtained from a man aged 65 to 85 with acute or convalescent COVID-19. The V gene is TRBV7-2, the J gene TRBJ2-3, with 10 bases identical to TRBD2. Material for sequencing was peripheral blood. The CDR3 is CASSPPSGGIDTQYF. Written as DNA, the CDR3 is TGTGCCAGCAGCCCGCCTAGCGGGGGAATAGATACGCAGTATTTT.